This T cell receptor beta chain was obtained from a study of blood T cell repertoires in COVID-19. Study information: COVID-19 samples collected from the United States, Italy and Spain covered acute and convalescent phases.

As originally analysed: Estimation of nucleated cell counts relied on the amplification of reference gene primers. The data were produced by immunoSEQ multiplex PCR, yet TCRdb's version contains in-frame clones alone and is incomplete. From that table come the V and J calls and clone size; the DNA was used to work out D and trimming. Among some 180,000 clones listed, 75% to 85% were seen once. The CDR3 runs 15 residues. V lost 2 bases and J lost 5, with 13 bases in between. In germline, CDR1 is MGHRA, CDR2 YSYEKL. The sample taken for sequencing was peripheral blood. The chain couples TRBV4-1 to TRBJ1-5; perhaps TRBD1 as D (6 bases). This receptor was obtained from a man between 60 and 75 years old with acute or convalescent COVID-19. The CDR3 sequence: CASSQIGQTDQPQHF. In nucleotides, the CDR3 is TGCGCCAGCAGCCAAATAGGACAGACCGATCAGCCCCAGCATTTT.